This TCR beta chain stems from a study of blood T cell repertoires in COVID-19. Study-wide context: Samples of COVID-19 (acute and convalescent) were obtained from the United States, Italy and Spain. T cells, B-cell-depleted T cells, or PBMCs supplied cDNA or gDNA.

In the source study's methods: Amplification of reference gene primers was used by the study to estimate nucleated cell counts. Repertoires were generated with immunoSEQ multiplex PCR, while TCRdb's copy carries only in-frame clones and drops some. D and trimming were read from the DNA, whereas the V and J calls and clone size are those reported in that table. The data hold about 150,000 clones, with approximately 88% observed a single time. CDR3 length: 15 residues. Deletions cut 0 bases from V and 1 base from J, with 6 bases between. The germline CDR1 and CDR2 sequences are LNHDA and SQIVND (reference sequence).

The sequencing sample was made of peripheral blood. V usage is TRBV19 and J usage is TRBJ2-2; possible D gene TRBD1, 5 bases. The source is a woman aged 55-70 years with acute or convalescent COVID-19. The CDR3: CASSIDTGNTGELFF. CDR3 in DNA: TGTGCCAGTAGTATAGATACAGGGAACACCGGGGAGCTGTTTTTT.